The T cell receptor beta chain under discussion was sequenced for a study of cytomegalovirus exposure and HLA in healthy donors. Vbeta (60) and Jbeta (13) primers were used in the PCR. Clones were read by immunoSEQ multiplex PCR, and TCRdb kept only the in-frame ones, dropping some. The table includes 150,000 to 200,000 clones, roughly 74% detected once. Germline CDR1 reads SGDLS; CDR2 reads YYNGEE. This CDR3 has 16 residues. J was trimmed by 6 bases and V by 2 bases; bases with no gene match: 7. This clonotype was obtained from a woman in her thirties or forties in good health and CMV-seropositive. Source material: PBMCs. V gene TRBV9 combines with J gene TRBJ2-2; 10 bases fit TRBD2. The CDR3 sequence: CASSVVPSGSAGELFF. The CDR3 DNA sequence: TGTGCCAGCAGCGTTGTCCCTAGCGGGAGCGCCGGGGAGCTGTTTTTT.